This TCR beta chain was identified during a study of shared T cell receptors in the human thymus. Clones were sequenced by immunoSEQ multiplex PCR, and TCRdb holds only the in-frame ones, with some missing. There are around 730,000 clones in the sample; 70% to 90% occur only once, and roughly 0.01% lies in the top ten. CDR1 and CDR2 from the germline V gene are SGHDN and FVKESK. Trimming at V came to 5 bases and at J to 0 bases, leaving 1 base not matched to a gene. This CDR3 contains 14 residues. This sample was also put to use in a study of human thymus T cells. That study reports: Those donating were healthy Finnish infants in corrective surgery for congenital heart defects. Unrelated individuals were reported by related research to share highly overlapping thymic repertoires.

The chain is built from TRBV14 and TRBJ1-3, with 7 bases matching TRBD1. Sequences were obtained from thymocytes. The TCR originated in a girl in the first two years of life with a congenital heart defect. The CDR3 here is CASSGTVSGNTIYF. The CDR3 DNA reads TGTGCCAGCAGCGGGACAGTCTCTGGAAACACCATATATTTT.